These 25 T cell receptor beta chains were all obtained from the same sample, sequenced in a study of cytomegalovirus exposure and HLA in healthy donors. The study ran its PCR with 60 Vbeta and 13 Jbeta primers. Data came from immunoSEQ multiplex PCR; TCRdb stores just in-frame clones and leaves some out. The table includes more than 110,000 clones, 80% detected once. Sequenced input: PBMCs. These receptors were collected from a man aged 50 or older in good health and CMV-seronegative.

The chain combines TRBV7-2 with TRBJ2-2, with TRBD2 identical over 10 bases. This CDR3 contains 16 residues. CDR1 and CDR2 from the germline V gene are SGHTA and FQGNSA. V dropped 5 bases and J dropped 6; count of bases not matched to a gene: 9. This chain's CDR3 is CASSPIGLAVPGELFF. The DNA for the CDR3 is TGTGCCAGCAGCCCGATAGGACTAGCGGTCCCCGGGGAGCTGTTTTTT.

The V gene is TRBV7-8, the J gene TRBJ2-7; the match to TRBD1 covers 7 bases. The CDR3 runs 16 residues. V was pared by 2 bases and J by 2 bases, with 9 bases of the junction left unmatched. CDR1 is SGHVS, CDR2 FQNEAQ, per germline. The CDR3 DNA follows: TGTGCCAGCAGCTTATTAGAGGGGGCTGGCCCCTACGAGCAGTACTTC. The encoded protein is CASSLLEGAGPYEQYF.

The chain employs TRBV28 and TRBJ2-1, with 13 bases aligning to TRBD2. CDR3 size: 16 residues. CDR1 and CDR2 from the germline V gene are MDHEN and SYDVKM. After removal of 5 bases from V and 12 bases from J, the junction contained 13 bases not matched to a gene. The CDR3 protein is CASSEPGLAGTLGQFF. CDR3 nucleotide sequence: TGTGCCAGCAGTGAACCGGGACTAGCGGGGACCCTGGGGCAGTTCTTC.

The chain links TRBV18 to TRBJ2-5, with D maybe TRBD1 (6 bases). The CDR3 is 14 residues long. V was trimmed by 3 bases and J by 5 bases, leaving 13 bases between them. Germline values: CDR1 KGHSH, CDR2 LQKENI. The CDR3 region is CASSPITGPETQYF. For the CDR3, the DNA is TGTGCCAGCTCACCGATCACAGGGCCGGAGACCCAGTACTTC.

Notes on this clone: Other nucleotide sequences from this sample produce the same CDR3. The chain employs TRBV12-5 and TRBJ2-5, with 9 bases matching TRBD2. The germline gives CDR1 LGHNT, CDR2 FRNRAP. J gave up 4 bases and V 4 bases, and 10 bases lay outside the gene matches. The CDR3 consists of 16 residues. The CDR3 spells CASGSSSGIVIETQYF. The CDR3 DNA reads as TGTGCTAGTGGTTCCTCTAGCGGGATAGTCATAGAGACCCAGTACTTC.

This chain's CDR3 is CASSEDQGSYGYTF. As DNA, the CDR3 is TGTGCCAGCAGTGAAGACCAGGGTTCCTATGGCTACACCTTC. The gene calls are TRBV6-1 and TRBJ1-2, with D perhaps TRBD1 (5 bases). The CDR3 length is 14 residues. Deletions cut 1 base from V and 4 bases from J, with 10 bases between. Germline V gene lookup returns CDR1 MNHNS and CDR2 SASEGT.

A few counts support this clone. The rearrangement uses TRBV6-1 and TRBJ2-7; perhaps TRBD2 as D (5 bases). The V end lost 2 bases, the J end lost 6 bases, and 20 bases lay between the germline ends. This CDR3 contains 16 residues. Per germline, CDR1 MNHNS and CDR2 SASEGT. CDR3 loop: CASSEQPVLAGPEQYF. The DNA for the CDR3 is TGTGCCAGCAGTGAACAGCCCGTGCTAGCTGGGCCCGAGCAGTACTTC.

The chain uses TRBV7-6 and TRBJ2-4; 10 bases are shared with TRBD2. J gave up 1 base and V 1 base, and 4 bases lay outside the gene matches. Per germline, CDR1 SGHVS and CDR2 FNYEAQ. The CDR3 has 17 residues. The DNA for the CDR3 is TGTGCCAGCAGCTTAGAAGCTAGCGGGGGCGCCAAAAACATTCAGTACTTC. Its translation is CASSLEASGGAKNIQYF.

The chain uses TRBV2 and TRBJ2-2; the match to TRBD2 covers 10 bases. The V gene's germline CDR1 is SNHLY and CDR2 FYNNEI. J lost 2 bases, V lost 7 bases, and 4 bases had no gene match. The CDR3 is 15 amino acids. CDR3 sequence (DNA): TGTGCCAGCAATATACTAGCGGGAAACACCGGGGAGCTGTTTTTT. Encoded protein: CASNILAGNTGELFF.

Comments on this clone: Other DNA sequences in the same sample also yield this CDR3. CDR3 region: CASSLEGAGGYTF. The DNA for the CDR3 is TGCGCCAGCAGCTTGGAGGGGGCGGGAGGCTACACCTTC. This chain uses TRBV5-1 with TRBJ1-2; 7 bases agree with TRBD1. The CDR3 spans 13 residues. V lost 0 bases, J lost 8 bases, and 4 bases stayed unmatched. Germline V gene lookup returns CDR1 SGHRS and CDR2 YFSETQ.

This chain joins TRBV6-1 and TRBJ1-4; 9 nucleotides match TRBD1. The CDR3 runs to 17 residues. In germline, CDR1 is MNHNS, CDR2 SASEGT. V gave up 1 base and J gave up 4 bases; unmatched junction bases: 7. CDR3 region: CASSEGLTGGNNEKLFF. The CDR3 DNA sequence: TGTGCCAGCAGTGAAGGACTGACAGGGGGGAATAATGAAAAACTGTTTTTT.

The chain couples TRBV7-9 to TRBJ2-3; tentatively, D is TRBD1 (6 bases). The CDR3 consists of 14 residues. Germline CDR1 and CDR2: SEHNR and FQNEAQ (reference sequence). Trimming stripped 6 bases from V and 1 base from J, with 11 bases between. The CDR3 DNA reads TGTGCCAGCAGAACAGGGACGGGCACAGATACGCAGTATTTT. It yields the protein CASRTGTGTDTQYF.

The V gene is TRBV7-9, the J gene TRBJ2-5; 10 bases fit TRBD1. Germline V gene sequence: CDR1 SEHNR, CDR2 FQNEAQ (reference sequence). CDR3 size: 15 residues. After removal of 1 base from V and 5 bases from J, the junction contained 4 bases not matched to a gene. The CDR3 region has the DNA TGTGCCAGCAGCTTAGGACAGGGACAGGGGGAGACCCAGTACTTC. Translation: CASSLGQGQGETQYF.

The V call is TRBV5-1, the J call TRBJ2-7, with 14 bases matching TRBD2. The J segment lost 4 bases and the V segment lost 4 bases, leaving 4 bases of the junction unmatched. Germline CDR1 reads SGHRS; CDR2 reads YFSETQ. The CDR3 sequence is 15 residues long. The CDR3 spells CASSRGTSGSYEQYF. In DNA form, the CDR3 reads TGCGCCAGCAGCAGGGGGACTAGCGGGAGTTACGAGCAGTACTTC.

This rearrangement joins TRBV9 to TRBJ2-2; TRBD2 matches at 9 bases. Germline loops: CDR1 SGDLS, CDR2 YYNGEE. V trimming: 2 bases; J trimming: 4 bases; junction bases outside the gene matches: 3. The CDR3 covers 15 residues. CDR3 nucleotides: TGTGCCAGCAGCGTGGGACTAGCAGGCACCGGGGAGCTGTTTTTT. It translates to CASSVGLAGTGELFF.

In its sample, this clone was seen a few times. Other DNA sequences in the same sample also yield this CDR3. This chain uses TRBV7-2 with TRBJ2-5; D perhaps matches TRBD2 (6 bases). CDR1 is SGHTA, CDR2 FQGNSA, per germline. Trimming removed 1 base from V and 4 bases from J, with 7 bases in between. The CDR3 sequence is 13 residues long. The CDR3, as DNA: TGTGCCAGCAGCTTAGTGGGGGGAGAGACCCAGTACTTC. Translating it yields CASSLVGGETQYF.

The chain combines TRBV7-3 with TRBJ1-3, with a possible D match to TRBD1 (6 bases). The CDR3 is 15 residues long. V lost 5 bases and J 4 bases, leaving 15 bases between the germline ends. Germline CDR1 and CDR2: SGHTA and FQGTGA. CDR3 in amino acids: CASSRAGAGGNTIYF. CDR3 DNA sequence: TGTGCCAGCAGCCGGGCGGGGGCGGGAGGAAACACCATATATTTT. Full variable domain (outside the CDR3, taken from reference TRBV7-3 and TRBJ1-3): GAGVSQTPSNKVTEKGKYVELRCDPISGHTALYWYRQSLGQGPEFLIYFQGTGAADDSGLPNDRFFAVRPEGSVSTLKIQRTERGDSAVYLCASSRAGAGGNTIYFGEGSWLTVV.

The chain joins TRBV2 to TRBJ1-1, with 10 bases aligning to TRBD1. The ends lost 5 bases at V and 6 bases at J; junction bases unmatched: 9. The CDR3 is 15 amino acids. Germline V gives CDR1 SNHLY, CDR2 FYNNEI. Here the CDR3 DNA reads TGTGCCAGCAGTTCTGAAGGGACAGGGGTTTCTGAAGCTTTCTTT. It translates to CASSSEGTGVSEAFF.

This clone was recorded once. In the same sample, other DNA sequences code for this CDR3. The rearrangement joins TRBV2 to TRBJ2-1; 8 bases are shared with TRBD2. V gave up 4 bases and J gave up 6 bases; unmatched junction bases: 5. The CDR3 sequence is 14 residues long. Germline V lookup: CDR1 SNHLY, CDR2 FYNNEI. CDR3 sequence: CASSGGLAGNEQFF. The DNA for the CDR3 is TGTGCCAGCAGTGGAGGACTAGCCGGCAATGAGCAGTTCTTC.

The count of this clone is one. The chain has TRBV30 and TRBJ1-2, with D possibly TRBD1 on 6 matching bases. Between the trimmed V and J ends, which lost 3 bases and 7 bases, there was a span of 12 bases. The germline V gene encodes CDR1 GTSNPN and CDR2 SVGIG (reference sequence). CDR3 length: 12 residues. The CDR3 reads CAWSRGLGGYTF. In nucleotides, the CDR3 is TGTGCCTGGAGCAGGGGACTAGGTGGCTACACCTTC.

The chain links TRBV7-9 to TRBJ2-3; possible D gene TRBD1, 7 bases. The ends were cut back, 4 bases at V and 0 bases at J, with 17 bases in the middle. The V gene's germline CDR1 is SEHNR and CDR2 FQNEAQ (reference sequence). The CDR3 runs 17 residues. The CDR3 bases are TGTGCCAGCAGCTCTCAGGGGGGATTTACTAGCACAGATACGCAGTATTTT. Residues: CASSSQGGFTSTDTQYF.

V and J are TRBV27 and TRBJ1-1; D unclear. Trimming took off 5 bases at V and 4 bases at J, with 20 bases between the two ends. Germline CDR1 reads MNHEY; CDR2 reads SMNVEV (reference sequence). The CDR3 extends over 16 amino acids. The DNA for the CDR3 is TGTGCCAGCAGTCCCACCGGGGTGGGGAGGACCACTGAAGCTTTCTTT. Its protein product is CASSPTGVGRTTEAFF.

This chain links TRBV5-1 with TRBJ2-1; D perhaps matches TRBD1 (5 bases). This CDR3 has 15 residues. CDR1 is SGHRS, CDR2 YFSETQ, per germline. The V gene lost 2 bases and the J gene lost 2 bases, with 11 bases spanning the gap. The CDR3 loop is CASSLGDRAYNEQFF. CDR3 sequence (DNA): TGCGCCAGCAGCTTAGGGGATAGGGCCTACAATGAGCAGTTCTTC.

CDR3 bases: TGTGCCAGCTCCCCTGGACAGGGCGGTGGCTACACCTTC. Its translation: CASSPGQGGGYTF. This chain connects TRBV18 to TRBJ1-2; 8 bases agree with TRBD1. J gave up 7 bases and V 6 bases, and 7 bases lay outside the gene matches. CDR1 and CDR2 from the germline V gene are KGHSH and LQKENI. This CDR3 comprises 13 residues.

This clone was counted a few times. V gene TRBV9 combines with J gene TRBJ1-3, with no clear D. Deletions cut 3 bases from V and 2 bases from J, with 15 bases between. Germline V gene lookup returns CDR1 SGDLS and CDR2 YYNGEE. The length of the CDR3 is 16 residues. The CDR3 DNA reads TGTGCCAGCAGCGGACGGCGGGCACTCACTGGAAACACCATATATTTT. It encodes CASSGRRALTGNTIYF.